In its sample, the clone carrying this TCR beta chain was seen a few times. Its specificity is unknown. The record originates from a study of T-cell memory formation after mild COVID-19. Whole-study findings and limits: The authors left the SARS-CoV-2 specificity of second-wave clones peaking on day 37 unconfirmed. Cross-reactive memory appears to have joined, as suggested by some responding clones showing up in pre-infection memory.

The CDR3 consists of 15 residues. CDR1 MNHEY and CDR2 SVGEGT come from the germline V gene. Germline trimming cut 5 bases from V and 8 bases from J; bases unmatched to any gene: 9. TCRdb fed the 5' RACE reads into MiXCR, producing one record per CDR3 protein. The sample shows 140,000 or so distinct CDR3 sequences, over 15% of them seen only once. J is TRBJ2-3 and V is TRBV6-2 or TRBV6-3; TRBD2 matches 11 bases. Specimen: PBMCs or a T cell subset sorted from them (not recorded which). This TCR was sampled from an adult woman who had mild COVID-19 (a few samples of this study predate the infection). Cell type and time point are not known. CDR3: CASSLRLAGSGTQYF. CDR3 bases: TGTGCCAGCAGTCTAAGACTAGCGGGAAGCGGTACGCAGTATTTT.